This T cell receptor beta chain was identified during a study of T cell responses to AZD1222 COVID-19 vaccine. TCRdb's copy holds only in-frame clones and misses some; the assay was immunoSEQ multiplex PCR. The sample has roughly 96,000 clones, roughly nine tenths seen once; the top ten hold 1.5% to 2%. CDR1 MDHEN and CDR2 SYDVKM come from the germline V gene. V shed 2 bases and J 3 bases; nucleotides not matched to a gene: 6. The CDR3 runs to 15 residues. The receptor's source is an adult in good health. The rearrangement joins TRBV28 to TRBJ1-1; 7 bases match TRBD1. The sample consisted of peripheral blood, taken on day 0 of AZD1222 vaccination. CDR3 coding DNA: TGTGCCAGCAGTTTACCATTAACAGGGGACACTGAAGCTTTCTTT. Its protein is CASSLPLTGDTEAFF.